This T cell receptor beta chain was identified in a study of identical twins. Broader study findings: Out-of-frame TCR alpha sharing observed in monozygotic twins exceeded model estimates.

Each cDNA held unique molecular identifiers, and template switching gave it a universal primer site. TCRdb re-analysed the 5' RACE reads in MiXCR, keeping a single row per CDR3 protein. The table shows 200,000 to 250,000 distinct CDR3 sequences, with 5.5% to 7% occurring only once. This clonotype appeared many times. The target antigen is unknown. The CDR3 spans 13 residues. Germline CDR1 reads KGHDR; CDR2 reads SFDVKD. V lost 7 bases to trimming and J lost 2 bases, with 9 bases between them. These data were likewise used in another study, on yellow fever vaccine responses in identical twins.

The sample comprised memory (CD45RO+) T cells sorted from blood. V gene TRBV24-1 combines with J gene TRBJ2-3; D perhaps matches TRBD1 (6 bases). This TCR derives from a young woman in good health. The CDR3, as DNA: TGTGCCACCAGGGACAGCTTCACAGATACGCAGTATTTT. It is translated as CATRDSFTDTQYF.